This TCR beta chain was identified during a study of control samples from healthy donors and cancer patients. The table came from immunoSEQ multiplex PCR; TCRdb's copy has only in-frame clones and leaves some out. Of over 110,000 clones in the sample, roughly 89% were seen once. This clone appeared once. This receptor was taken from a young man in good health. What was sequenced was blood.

DNA of the CDR3: TGCGCCAGCAGCGGACTACAGGGGAGTACTGAAGCTTTCTTT. Amino acids: CASSGLQGSTEAFF. V gene TRBV5-1 combines with J gene TRBJ1-1, with 7 bases identical to TRBD1. This CDR3 has 14 residues. V was clipped by 4 bases and J by 5 bases; unmatched bases: 8. The germline gives CDR1 SGHRS, CDR2 YFSETQ.